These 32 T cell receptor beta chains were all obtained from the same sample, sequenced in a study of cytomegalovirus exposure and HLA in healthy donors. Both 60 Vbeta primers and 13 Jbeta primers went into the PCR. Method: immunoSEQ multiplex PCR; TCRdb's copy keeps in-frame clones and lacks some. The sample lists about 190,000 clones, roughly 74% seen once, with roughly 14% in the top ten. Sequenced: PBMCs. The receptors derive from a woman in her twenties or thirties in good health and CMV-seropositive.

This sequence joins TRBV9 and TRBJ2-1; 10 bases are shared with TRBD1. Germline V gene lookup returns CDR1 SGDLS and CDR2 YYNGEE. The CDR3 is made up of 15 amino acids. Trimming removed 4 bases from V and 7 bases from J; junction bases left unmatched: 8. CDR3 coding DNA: TGTGCCAGCAGCCCCCGGACAGGGGGGGGAAATGAGCAGTTCTTC. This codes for CASSPRTGGGNEQFF. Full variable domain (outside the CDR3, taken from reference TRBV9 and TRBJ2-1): DSGVTQTPKHLITATGQRVTLRCSPRSGDLSVYWYQQSLDQGLQFLIQYYNGEERAKGNILERFSAQQFPDLHSELNLSSLELGDSALYFCASSPRTGGGNEQFFGPGTRLTVL.

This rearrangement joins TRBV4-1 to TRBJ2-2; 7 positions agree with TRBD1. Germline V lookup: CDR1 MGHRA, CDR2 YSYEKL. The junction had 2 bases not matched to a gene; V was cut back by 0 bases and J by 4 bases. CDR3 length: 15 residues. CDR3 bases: TGCGCCAGCAGCCAAGAGGGACAGATCACCGGGGAGCTGTTTTTT. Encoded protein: CASSQEGQITGELFF.

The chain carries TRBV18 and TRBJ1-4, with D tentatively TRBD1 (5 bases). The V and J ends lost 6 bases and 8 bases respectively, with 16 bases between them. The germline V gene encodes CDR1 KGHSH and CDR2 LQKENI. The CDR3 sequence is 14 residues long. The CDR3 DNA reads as TGTGCCAGCTCCCTCGGTGGAGGGGACGAAAAACTGTTTTTT. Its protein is CASSLGGGDEKLFF. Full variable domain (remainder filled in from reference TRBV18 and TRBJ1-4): NAGVMQNPRHLVRRRGQEARLRCSPMKGHSHVYWYRQLPEEGLKFMVYLQKENIIDESGMPKERFSAEFPKEGPSILRIQQVVRGDSAAYFCASSLGGGDEKLFFGSGTQLSVL.

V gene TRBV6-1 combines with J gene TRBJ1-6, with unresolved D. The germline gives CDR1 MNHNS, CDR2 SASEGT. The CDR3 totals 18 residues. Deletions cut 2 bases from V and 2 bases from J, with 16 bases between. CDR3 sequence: CASSETQASLAYNSPLHF. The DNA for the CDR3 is TGTGCCAGCAGTGAAACCCAGGCTAGCTTAGCCTATAATTCACCCCTCCACTTT.

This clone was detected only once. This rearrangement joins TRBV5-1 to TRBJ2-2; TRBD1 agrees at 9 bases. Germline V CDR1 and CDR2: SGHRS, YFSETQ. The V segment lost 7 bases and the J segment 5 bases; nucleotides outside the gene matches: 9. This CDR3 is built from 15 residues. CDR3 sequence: CASHSGDRATGELFF. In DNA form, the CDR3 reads TGCGCCAGCCACTCCGGGGACAGGGCAACCGGGGAGCTGTTTTTT. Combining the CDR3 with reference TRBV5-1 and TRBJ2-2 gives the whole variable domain KAGVTQTPRYLIKTRGQQVTLSCSPISGHRSVSWYQQTPGQGLQFLFEYFSETQRNKGNFPGRFSGRQFSNSRSEMNVSTLELGDSALYLCASHSGDRATGELFFGEGSRLTVL.

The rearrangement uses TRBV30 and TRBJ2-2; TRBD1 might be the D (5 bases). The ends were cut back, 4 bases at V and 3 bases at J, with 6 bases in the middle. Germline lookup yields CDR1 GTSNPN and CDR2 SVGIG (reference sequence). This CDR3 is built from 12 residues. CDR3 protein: CAWKGDTGELFF. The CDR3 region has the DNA TGTGCCTGGAAAGGGGACACCGGGGAGCTGTTTTTT.

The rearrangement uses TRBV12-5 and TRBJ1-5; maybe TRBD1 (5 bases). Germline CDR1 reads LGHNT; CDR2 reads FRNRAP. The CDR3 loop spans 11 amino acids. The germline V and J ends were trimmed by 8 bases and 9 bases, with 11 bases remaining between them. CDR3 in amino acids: CASHPGRPQHF. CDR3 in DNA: TGTGCTAGTCATCCAGGGCGGCCCCAGCATTTT.

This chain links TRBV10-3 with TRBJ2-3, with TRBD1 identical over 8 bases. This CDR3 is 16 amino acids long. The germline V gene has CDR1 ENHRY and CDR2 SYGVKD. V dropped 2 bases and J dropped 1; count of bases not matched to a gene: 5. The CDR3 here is CAISEPGQGGTDTQYF. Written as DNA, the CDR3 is TGTGCCATCAGTGAGCCTGGACAGGGTGGCACAGATACGCAGTATTTT.

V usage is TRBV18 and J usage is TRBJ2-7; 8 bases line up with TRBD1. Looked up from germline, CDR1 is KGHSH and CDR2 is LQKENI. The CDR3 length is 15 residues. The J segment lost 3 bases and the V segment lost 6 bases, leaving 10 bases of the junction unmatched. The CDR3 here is CASSWDRSYHYEQYF. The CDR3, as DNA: TGTGCCAGCTCTTGGGACAGGTCATACCACTACGAGCAGTACTTC. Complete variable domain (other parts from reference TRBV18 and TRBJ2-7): NAGVMQNPRHLVRRRGQEARLRCSPMKGHSHVYWYRQLPEEGLKFMVYLQKENIIDESGMPKERFSAEFPKEGPSILRIQQVVRGDSAAYFCASSWDRSYHYEQYFGPGTRLTVT.

The CDR3 loop reads CAISESEEGGGPVYNEQFF. DNA for the CDR3: TGTGCCATCAGTGAGTCGGAGGAAGGGGGAGGGCCGGTTTACAATGAGCAGTTCTTC. The rearrangement uses TRBV10-3 and TRBJ2-1; D perhaps matches TRBD2 (7 bases). V lost 0 bases and J 4 bases, leaving 22 bases between the germline ends. The CDR3 extends over 19 amino acids. Germline V gene data show CDR1 as ENHRY and CDR2 as SYGVKD.

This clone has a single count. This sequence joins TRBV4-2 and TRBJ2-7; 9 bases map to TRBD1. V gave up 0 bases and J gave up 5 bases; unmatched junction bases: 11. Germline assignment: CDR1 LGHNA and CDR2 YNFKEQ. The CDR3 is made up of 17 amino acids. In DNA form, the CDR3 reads TGTGCCAGCAGCCAAGATCCGGGACAGGGCATTATCAACGAGCAGTACTTC. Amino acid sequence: CASSQDPGQGIINEQYF.

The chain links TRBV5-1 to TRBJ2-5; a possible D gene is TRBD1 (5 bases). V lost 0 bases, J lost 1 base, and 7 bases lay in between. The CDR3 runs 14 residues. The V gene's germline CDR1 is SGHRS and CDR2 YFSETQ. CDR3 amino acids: CASSLGQIQETQYF. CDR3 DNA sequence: TGCGCCAGCAGCTTGGGACAGATCCAAGAGACCCAGTACTTC.

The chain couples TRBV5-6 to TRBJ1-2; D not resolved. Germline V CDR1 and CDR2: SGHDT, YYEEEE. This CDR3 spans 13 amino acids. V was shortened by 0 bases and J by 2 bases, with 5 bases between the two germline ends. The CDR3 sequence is CASSLAQNYGYTF. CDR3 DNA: TGTGCCAGCAGCTTGGCTCAGAACTATGGCTACACCTTC.

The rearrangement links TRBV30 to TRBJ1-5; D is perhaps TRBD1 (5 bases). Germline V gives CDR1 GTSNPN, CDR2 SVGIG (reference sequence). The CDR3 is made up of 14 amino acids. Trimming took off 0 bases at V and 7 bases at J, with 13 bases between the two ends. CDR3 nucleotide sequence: TGTGCCTGGAGTGTCCTGGGGCAGGGCCAGCCCCAGCATTTT. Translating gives CAWSVLGQGQPQHF.

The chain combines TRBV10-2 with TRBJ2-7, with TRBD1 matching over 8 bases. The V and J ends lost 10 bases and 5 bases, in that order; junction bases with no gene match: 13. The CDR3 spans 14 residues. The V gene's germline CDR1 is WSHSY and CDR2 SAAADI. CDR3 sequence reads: CATSIPGQEDEQYF. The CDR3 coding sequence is TGCGCCACCTCGATTCCGGGACAGGAAGACGAGCAGTACTTC.

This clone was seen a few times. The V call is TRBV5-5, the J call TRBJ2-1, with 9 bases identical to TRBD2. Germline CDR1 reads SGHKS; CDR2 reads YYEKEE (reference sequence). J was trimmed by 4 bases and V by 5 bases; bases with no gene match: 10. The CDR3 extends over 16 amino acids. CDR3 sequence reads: CASSKGGTSLYNEQFF. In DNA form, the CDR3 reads TGTGCCAGCAGTAAAGGTGGGACTAGCCTTTACAATGAGCAGTTCTTC. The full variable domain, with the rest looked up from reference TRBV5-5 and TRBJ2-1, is DAGVTQSPTHLIKTRGQQVTLRCSPISGHKSVSWYQQVLGQGPQFIFQYYEKEERGRGNFPDRFSARQFPNYSSELNVNALLLGDSALYLCASSKGGTSLYNEQFFGPGTRLTVL.

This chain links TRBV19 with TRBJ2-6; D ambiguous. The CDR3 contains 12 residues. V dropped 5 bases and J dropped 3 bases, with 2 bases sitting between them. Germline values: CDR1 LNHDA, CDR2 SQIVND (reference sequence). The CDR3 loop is CASSLGANVLTF. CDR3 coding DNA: TGTGCCAGTAGTCTTGGGGCCAACGTCCTGACTTTC.

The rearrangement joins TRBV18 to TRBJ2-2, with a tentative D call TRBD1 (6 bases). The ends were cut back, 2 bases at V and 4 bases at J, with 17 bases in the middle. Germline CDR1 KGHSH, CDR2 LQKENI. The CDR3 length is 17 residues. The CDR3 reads CASSPKARGPGTGELFF. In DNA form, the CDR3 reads TGTGCCAGCTCACCAAAAGCCAGGGGCCCGGGCACCGGGGAGCTGTTTTTT.

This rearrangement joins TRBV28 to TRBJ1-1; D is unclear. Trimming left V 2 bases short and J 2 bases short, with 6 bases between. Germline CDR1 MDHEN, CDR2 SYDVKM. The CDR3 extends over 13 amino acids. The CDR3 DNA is TGTGCCAGCAGTTTACAGGTAAACACTGAAGCTTTCTTT. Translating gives CASSLQVNTEAFF.

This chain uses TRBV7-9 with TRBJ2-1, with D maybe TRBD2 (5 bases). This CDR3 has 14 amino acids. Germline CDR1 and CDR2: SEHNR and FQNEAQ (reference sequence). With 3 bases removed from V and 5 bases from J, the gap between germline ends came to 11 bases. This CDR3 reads CASSLGSVHNEQFF. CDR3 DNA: TGTGCCAGCAGCTTGGGGAGCGTACACAATGAGCAGTTCTTC.

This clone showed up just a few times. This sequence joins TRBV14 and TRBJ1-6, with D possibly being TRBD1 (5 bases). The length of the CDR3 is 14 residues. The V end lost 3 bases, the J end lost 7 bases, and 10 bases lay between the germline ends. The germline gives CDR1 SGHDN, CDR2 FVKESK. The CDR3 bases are TGTGCCAGCAGCCATCGGGGGGACAATTCACCCCTCCACTTT. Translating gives CASSHRGDNSPLHF.

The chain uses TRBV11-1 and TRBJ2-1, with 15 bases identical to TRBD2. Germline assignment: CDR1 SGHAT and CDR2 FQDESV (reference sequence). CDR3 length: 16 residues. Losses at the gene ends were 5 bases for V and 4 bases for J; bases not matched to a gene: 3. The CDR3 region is CASSQGLAGGYNEQFF. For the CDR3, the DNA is TGTGCCAGCAGCCAAGGACTAGCGGGGGGGTACAATGAGCAGTTCTTC.

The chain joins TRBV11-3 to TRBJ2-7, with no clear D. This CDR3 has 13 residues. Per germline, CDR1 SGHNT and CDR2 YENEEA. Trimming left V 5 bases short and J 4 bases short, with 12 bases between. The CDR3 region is CASSLLVGYEQYF. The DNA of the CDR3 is TGTGCCAGCAGCCTCCTGGTCGGTTACGAGCAGTACTTC.

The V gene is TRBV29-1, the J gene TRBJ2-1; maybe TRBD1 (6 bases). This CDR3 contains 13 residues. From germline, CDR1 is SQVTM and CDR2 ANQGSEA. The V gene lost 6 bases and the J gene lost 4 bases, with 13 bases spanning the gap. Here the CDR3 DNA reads TGCAGCGTACCTGCAACAGGGTACAATGAGCAGTTCTTC. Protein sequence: CSVPATGYNEQFF.

The CDR3 DNA is TGTGCCAGCCACGATGGCCCGAACACCGGGGAGCTGTTTTTT. Translated, it gives CASHDGPNTGELFF. V gene TRBV19 combines with J gene TRBJ2-2, with unresolved D. This CDR3 region has 14 residues. Trimming shortened V by 9 bases and J by 0 bases, and 11 bases separated the two germline ends. Germline V lookup: CDR1 LNHDA, CDR2 SQIVND (reference sequence).

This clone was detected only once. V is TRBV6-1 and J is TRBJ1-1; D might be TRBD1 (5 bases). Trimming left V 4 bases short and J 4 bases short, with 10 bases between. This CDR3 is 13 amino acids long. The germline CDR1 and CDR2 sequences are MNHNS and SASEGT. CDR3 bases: TGTGCCAGCAGTGCACGACAGCCCACTGAAGCTTTCTTT. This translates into CASSARQPTEAFF.

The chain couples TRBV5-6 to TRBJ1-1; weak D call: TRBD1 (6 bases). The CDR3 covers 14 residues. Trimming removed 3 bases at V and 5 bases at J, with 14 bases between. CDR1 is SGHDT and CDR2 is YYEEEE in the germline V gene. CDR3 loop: CASSSRGFGTEAFF. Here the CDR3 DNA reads TGTGCCAGCAGCTCCAGGGGTTTTGGAACTGAAGCTTTCTTT. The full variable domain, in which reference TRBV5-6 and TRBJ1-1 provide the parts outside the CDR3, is DAGVTQSPTHLIKTRGQQVTLRCSPKSGHDTVSWYQQALGQGPQFIFQYYEEEERQRGNFPDRFSGHQFPNYSSELNVNALLLGDSALYLCASSSRGFGTEAFFGQGTRLTVV.

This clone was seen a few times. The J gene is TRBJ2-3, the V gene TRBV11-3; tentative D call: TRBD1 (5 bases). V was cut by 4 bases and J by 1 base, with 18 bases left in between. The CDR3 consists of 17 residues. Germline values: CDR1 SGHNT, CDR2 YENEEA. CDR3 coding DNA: TGTGCCAGCAGCTCCGGACACGGTACTGCAGGCACAGATACGCAGTATTTT. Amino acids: CASSSGHGTAGTDTQYF.

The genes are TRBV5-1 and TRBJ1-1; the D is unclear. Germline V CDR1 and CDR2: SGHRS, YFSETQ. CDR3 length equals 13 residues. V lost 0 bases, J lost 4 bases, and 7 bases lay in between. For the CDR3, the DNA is TGCGCCAGCAGCTTGGAGCCCTCCACTGAAGCTTTCTTT. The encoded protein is CASSLEPSTEAFF.

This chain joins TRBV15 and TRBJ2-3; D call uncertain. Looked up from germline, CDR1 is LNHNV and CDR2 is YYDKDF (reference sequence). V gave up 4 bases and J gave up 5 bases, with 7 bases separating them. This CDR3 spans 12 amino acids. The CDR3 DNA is TGTGCCACCAGCAAAGAACAAGATACGCAGTATTTT. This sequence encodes CATSKEQDTQYF.

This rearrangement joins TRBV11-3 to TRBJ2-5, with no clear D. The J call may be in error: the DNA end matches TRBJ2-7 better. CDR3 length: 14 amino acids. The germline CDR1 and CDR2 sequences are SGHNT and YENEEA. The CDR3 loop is CASSSRISSYEQYF. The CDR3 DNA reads TGTGCCAGCAGCTCTCGGATTAGCTCCTACGAGCAGTACTTC.

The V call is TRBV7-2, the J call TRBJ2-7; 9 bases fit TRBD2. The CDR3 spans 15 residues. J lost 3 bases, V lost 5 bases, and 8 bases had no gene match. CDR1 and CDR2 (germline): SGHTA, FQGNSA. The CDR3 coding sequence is TGTGCCAGCAGCGGGGCGCGGGAGGGGGGCTACGAGCAGTACTTC. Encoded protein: CASSGAREGGYEQYF.